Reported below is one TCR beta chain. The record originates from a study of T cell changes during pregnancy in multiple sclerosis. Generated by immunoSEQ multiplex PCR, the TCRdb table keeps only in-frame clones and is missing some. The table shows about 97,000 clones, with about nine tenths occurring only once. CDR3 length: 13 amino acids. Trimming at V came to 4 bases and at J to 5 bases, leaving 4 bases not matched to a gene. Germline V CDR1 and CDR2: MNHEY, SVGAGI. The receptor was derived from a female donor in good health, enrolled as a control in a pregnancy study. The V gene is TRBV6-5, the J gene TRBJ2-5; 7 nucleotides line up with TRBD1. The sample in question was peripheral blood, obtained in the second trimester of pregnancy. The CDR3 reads CASSSDRVETQYF. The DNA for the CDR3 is TGTGCCAGCAGTTCCGACAGGGTGGAGACCCAGTACTTC.